One and the same sample provided the 22 T cell receptor beta chains below, sequenced in a study of blood T cell repertoires in COVID-19. The repertoire was sequenced with immunoSEQ multiplex PCR; TCRdb's copy has only in-frame clones and lacks some. The profile shows over 450,000 clones, 70% to 90% of them singletons. The source material was peripheral blood. The receptors originated from a woman aged 45-65 years with COVID-19, enrolled during active disease.

The chain is built from TRBV3-1 (or the pseudogene TRBV3-2) and TRBJ1-1; 12 bases line up with TRBD1. J was trimmed by 8 bases and V by 8 bases; bases with no gene match: 9. The CDR3 totals 14 residues. Germline CDR1 LGHDT, CDR2 YNNKEL (reference sequence). This CDR3 reads CASGGTGGLWEAFF. CDR3 coding DNA: TGTGCCAGCGGGGGGACAGGGGGCTTGTGGGAAGCTTTCTTT.

The V gene is TRBV14, the J gene TRBJ1-4; the D is unclear. Trimming cost V 2 bases and J 8 bases, with 6 bases left between them. The CDR3 is 12 amino acids. Germline lookup yields CDR1 SGHDN and CDR2 FVKESK. CDR3 nucleotides: TGTGCCAGCAGCCAAACGCGCGAAAAACTGTTTTTT. Amino acid sequence: CASSQTREKLFF.

J is TRBJ1-6 and V is TRBV5-4; 9 nucleotides line up with TRBD1. Trimming removed 0 bases from V and 10 bases from J; junction bases left unmatched: 5. Germline V gene data show CDR1 as SGHNT and CDR2 as YYREEE (reference sequence). This CDR3 has 15 residues. Here the CDR3 DNA reads TGTGCCAGCAGCTTGGAGGACAGGGGAGGATCACCCCTCCACTTT. This translates into CASSLEDRGGSPLHF.

The chain uses TRBV2 and TRBJ2-7, with D tentatively TRBD2 (5 bases). V was clipped by 1 base and J by 4 bases, with 5 bases between them. The CDR3 extends over 12 amino acids. Germline V gene sequence: CDR1 SNHLY, CDR2 FYNNEI. CDR3 loop: CASSEGLYEQYF. CDR3 coding DNA: TGTGCCAGCAGTGAAGGACTATACGAGCAGTACTTC.

The chain couples TRBV6-5 to TRBJ1-2; D remains unclear. In germline, CDR1 is MNHEY, CDR2 SVGAGI. Trimming left V 9 bases short and J 7 bases short, with 18 bases between. The CDR3 has 13 residues. As DNA, the CDR3 is TGTGCCAGTTCATCAGGAGGTATGAGTGGCTACACCTTC. Encoded protein: CASSSGGMSGYTF.

The rearrangement joins TRBV5-1 to TRBJ2-1; 9 bases line up with TRBD1. The V gene end was trimmed by 0 bases and the J gene end by 6 bases; junction bases not matched to a gene: 4. The CDR3 contains 15 residues. The germline V gene has CDR1 SGHRS and CDR2 YFSETQ. This CDR3 reads CASSLDGTGFNEQFF. The CDR3 region has the DNA TGCGCCAGCAGCTTGGATGGGACAGGGTTCAATGAGCAGTTCTTC.

V usage is TRBV28 and J usage is TRBJ1-1; D is undetermined. The CDR3 covers 12 residues. The V gene's germline CDR1 is MDHEN and CDR2 SYDVKM. V was clipped by 7 bases and J by 7 bases, with 13 bases between them. The CDR3 protein is CASTAGRDEAFF. CDR3 in DNA: TGTGCCAGCACTGCTGGACGGGATGAAGCTTTCTTT.

J is TRBJ1-6 and V is TRBV7-9; tentatively, D is TRBD1 (5 bases). CDR1 and CDR2 (germline): SEHNR, FQNEAQ (reference sequence). Trimming stripped 5 bases from V and 6 bases from J, with 14 bases between. The CDR3 covers 15 residues. The CDR3 sequence: CASSPGPGGNSPLHF. The CDR3 region has the DNA TGTGCCAGCAGCCCAGGACCCGGGGGTAATTCACCCCTCCACTTT.

The chain recombines TRBV4-1 with TRBJ2-7; no reliable D call. The CDR3 contains 12 residues. Trimming took off 6 bases at V and 2 bases at J, with 8 bases between the two ends. The germline gives CDR1 MGHRA, CDR2 YSYEKL. CDR3 loop: CASSPGTYEQYF. The DNA of the CDR3 is TGCGCCAGCAGTCCTGGCACCTACGAGCAGTACTTC.

This sequence joins TRBV29-1 and TRBJ2-3, with D maybe TRBD1 (6 bases). V was pared by 7 bases and J by 6 bases, with 14 bases between. Germline CDR1 SQVTM, CDR2 ANQGSEA. This CDR3 spans 12 amino acids. The CDR3 loop reads CSADEGVDTQYF. The CDR3 DNA is TGCAGCGCCGATGAGGGGGTGGATACGCAGTATTTT.

This clone was found a few times. The V and J genes are TRBV6-2 or TRBV6-3 and TRBJ2-7; 12 bases are a match to TRBD2. The germline gives CDR1 MNHEY, CDR2 SVGEGT. The CDR3 loop spans 16 amino acids. The V and J ends lost 6 bases and 6 bases, in that order; junction bases with no gene match: 12. The CDR3, as DNA: TGTGCCAGCAGGCCTAGACTAGCGGGGGCCGTCGGCGAGCAGTACTTC. It is translated as CASRPRLAGAVGEQYF.

The chain has TRBV5-1 and TRBJ2-1; 11 positions match TRBD2. With 3 bases clipped from V and 0 bases from J, the junction kept 8 bases outside the gene matches. CDR1 and CDR2 (germline): SGHRS, YFSETQ. CDR3 length: 18 residues. The chain's CDR3 is CASSSTSGGLSSYNEQFF. For the CDR3, the DNA is TGCGCCAGCAGCTCTACTAGCGGGGGCCTTAGCTCCTACAATGAGCAGTTCTTC. Filled out from reference TRBV5-1 and TRBJ2-1, the complete variable domain reads KAGVTQTPRYLIKTRGQQVTLSCSPISGHRSVSWYQQTPGQGLQFLFEYFSETQRNKGNFPGRFSGRQFSNSRSEMNVSTLELGDSALYLCASSSTSGGLSSYNEQFFGPGTRLTVL.

The chain is built from TRBV9 and TRBJ2-1; 8 bases align to TRBD2. The CDR3 contains 15 residues. Germline trimming cut 0 bases from V and 8 bases from J; bases unmatched to any gene: 7. Germline lookup yields CDR1 SGDLS and CDR2 YYNGEE. The CDR3 region has the DNA TGTGCCAGCAGCGTAGGGGGGACTAGGATCGATGAGCAGTTCTTC. Residues: CASSVGGTRIDEQFF.

The chain couples TRBV7-2 to TRBJ1-2, with D perhaps matching TRBD1 (5 bases). This CDR3 is built from 13 residues. Germline lookup yields CDR1 SGHTA and CDR2 FQGNSA. The V and J ends lost 5 bases and 1 base respectively, with 8 bases between them. DNA for the CDR3: TGTGCCAGCAGCGGAGGGGATAACTATGGCTACACCTTC. It codes for CASSGGDNYGYTF.

This rearrangement joins TRBV3-1 (or the pseudogene TRBV3-2) to TRBJ1-2, with TRBD1 as a possible D gene (5 bases). The germline V and J ends were trimmed by 3 bases and 1 base, with 9 bases remaining between them. Germline-derived CDR1 and CDR2 are LGHDT and YNNKEL (reference sequence). This CDR3 spans 14 amino acids. Here the CDR3 DNA reads TGTGCCAGCAGCCAGACAGCAGTTAACTATGGCTACACCTTC. Translation: CASSQTAVNYGYTF.

The chain has TRBV5-4 and TRBJ2-7, with D maybe TRBD1 (6 bases). The germline V gene has CDR1 SGHNT and CDR2 YYREEE (reference sequence). The germline V and J ends were trimmed by 2 bases and 2 bases, with 14 bases remaining between them. This CDR3 contains 15 residues. The CDR3, as DNA: TGTGCCAGCAGCTTCGATCGGGGACAAACCTACGAGCAGTACTTC. This codes for CASSFDRGQTYEQYF.

This rearrangement joins TRBV30 to TRBJ2-3; 11 nucleotides agree with TRBD1. Germline lookup yields CDR1 GTSNPN and CDR2 SVGIG (reference sequence). V shed 5 bases, J shed 6 bases, and the junction held 7 bases outside the gene matches. The CDR3 is made up of 14 amino acids. The CDR3 nucleotides are TGTGCCTGGTCAGGACAGGGGGCAAGCGATACGCAGTATTTT. Protein: CAWSGQGASDTQYF. Combining the CDR3 with reference TRBV30 and TRBJ2-3 gives the whole variable domain SQTIHQWPATLVQPVGSPLSLECTVEGTSNPNLYWYRQAAGRGLQLLFYSVGIGQISSEVPQNLSASRPQDRQFILSSKKLLLSDSGFYLCAWSGQGASDTQYFGPGTRLTVL.

CDR3 amino acids: CASSQDRQGFENTEAFF. The CDR3 DNA reads TGTGCCAGCAGCCAAGATCGACAGGGGTTTGAGAACACTGAAGCTTTCTTT. The V gene is TRBV4-2, the J gene TRBJ1-1, with 8 bases aligning to TRBD1. Losses at the gene ends were 0 bases for V and 1 base for J; bases not matched to a gene: 7. The CDR3 is 17 residues long. The germline gives CDR1 LGHNA, CDR2 YNFKEQ.

The chain combines TRBV2 with TRBJ1-2, with 11 bases that match TRBD1. The junction had 2 bases not matched to a gene; V was cut back by 8 bases and J by 6 bases. Germline CDR1 is SNHLY and CDR2 is FYNNEI. The CDR3 loop spans 12 amino acids. CDR3: CASGQGADGYTF. DNA for the CDR3: TGTGCCAGCGGACAGGGGGCTGATGGCTACACCTTC.

Only a few counts were recorded for this clone. V and J are TRBV2 and TRBJ2-7; 7 nucleotides agree with TRBD2. Germline CDR1 and CDR2: SNHLY and FYNNEI. The CDR3 has 15 amino acids. The ends lost 0 bases at V and 4 bases at J; junction bases unmatched: 6. In DNA, the CDR3 is TGTGCCAGCAGTGAAGCATGGGGGGGACCGTACGAGCAGTACTTC. The encoded protein is CASSEAWGGPYEQYF.

CDR3 in DNA: TGCAGTGCTAGTTATTTTAGGATGGTAGCGGGGGGCTGGCAGTTCTTC. Translating it yields CSASYFRMVAGGWQFF. V and J are TRBV20-1 and TRBJ2-1; 10 nucleotides line up with TRBD2. The J segment lost 12 bases and the V segment lost 3 bases, leaving 17 bases of the junction unmatched. The CDR3 consists of 16 residues. Germline values: CDR1 DFQATT, CDR2 SNEGSKA (reference sequence).

The rearrangement links TRBV11-2 to TRBJ1-5; no clear D gene. The CDR3 has 14 amino acids. Looked up from germline, CDR1 is SGHAT and CDR2 is FQNNGV. The ends were cut back, 1 base at V and 6 bases at J, with 10 bases in the middle. The CDR3 DNA sequence: TGTGCCAGCAGCTTAGTGGGTTCTAGTCAGCCCCAGCATTTT. Encoded protein: CASSLVGSSQPQHF.